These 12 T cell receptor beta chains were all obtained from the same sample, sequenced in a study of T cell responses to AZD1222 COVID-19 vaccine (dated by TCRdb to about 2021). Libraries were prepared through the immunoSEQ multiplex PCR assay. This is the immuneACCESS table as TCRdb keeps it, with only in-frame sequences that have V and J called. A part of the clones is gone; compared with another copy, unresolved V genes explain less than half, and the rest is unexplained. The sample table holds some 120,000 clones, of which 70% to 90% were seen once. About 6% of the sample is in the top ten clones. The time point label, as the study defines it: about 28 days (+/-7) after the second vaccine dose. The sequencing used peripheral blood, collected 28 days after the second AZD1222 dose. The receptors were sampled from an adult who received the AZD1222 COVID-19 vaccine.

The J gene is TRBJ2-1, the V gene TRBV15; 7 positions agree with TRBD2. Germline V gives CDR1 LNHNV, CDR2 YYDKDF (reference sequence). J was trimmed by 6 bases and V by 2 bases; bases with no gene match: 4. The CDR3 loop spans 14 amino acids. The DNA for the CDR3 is TGTGCCACCAGCAGACCTACTAGCGCCAATGAGCAGTTCTTC. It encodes CATSRPTSANEQFF.

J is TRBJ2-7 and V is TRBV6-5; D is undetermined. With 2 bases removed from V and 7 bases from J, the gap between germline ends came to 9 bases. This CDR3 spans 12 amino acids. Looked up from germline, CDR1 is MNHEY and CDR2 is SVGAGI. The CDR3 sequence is CASSYLTSEQYF. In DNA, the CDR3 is TGTGCCAGCAGTTACCTGACCTCAGAGCAGTACTTC.

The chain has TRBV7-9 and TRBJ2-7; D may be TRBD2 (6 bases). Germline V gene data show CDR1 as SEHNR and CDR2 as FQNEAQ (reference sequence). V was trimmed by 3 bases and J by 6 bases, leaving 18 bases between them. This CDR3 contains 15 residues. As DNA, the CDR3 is TGTGCCAGCAGCTTTCTCCGGGACTTCAGATCCGAGCAGTACTTC. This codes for CASSFLRDFRSEQYF.

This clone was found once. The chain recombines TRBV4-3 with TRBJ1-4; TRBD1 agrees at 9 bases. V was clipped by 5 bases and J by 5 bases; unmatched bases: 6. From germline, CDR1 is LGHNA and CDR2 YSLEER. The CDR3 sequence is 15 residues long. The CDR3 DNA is TGCGCCAGCAGCGAAGGACAGGGGCGAAATGAAAAACTGTTTTTT. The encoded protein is CASSEGQGRNEKLFF.

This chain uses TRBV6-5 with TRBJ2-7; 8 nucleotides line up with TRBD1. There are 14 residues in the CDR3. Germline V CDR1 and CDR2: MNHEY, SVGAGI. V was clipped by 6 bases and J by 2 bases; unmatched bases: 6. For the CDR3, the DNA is TGTGCCAGCAGCCGACAGGGGATGGCCTACGAGCAGTACTTC. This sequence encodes CASSRQGMAYEQYF.

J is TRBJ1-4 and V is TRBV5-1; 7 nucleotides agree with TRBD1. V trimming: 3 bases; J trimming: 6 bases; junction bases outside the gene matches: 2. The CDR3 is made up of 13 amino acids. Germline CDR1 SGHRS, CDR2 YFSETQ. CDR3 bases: TGCGCCAGCAGCTACGGGACAGATGAAAAACTGTTTTTT. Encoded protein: CASSYGTDEKLFF. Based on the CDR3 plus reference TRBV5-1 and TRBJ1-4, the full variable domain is KAGVTQTPRYLIKTRGQQVTLSCSPISGHRSVSWYQQTPGQGLQFLFEYFSETQRNKGNFPGRFSGRQFSNSRSEMNVSTLELGDSALYLCASSYGTDEKLFFGSGTQLSVL.

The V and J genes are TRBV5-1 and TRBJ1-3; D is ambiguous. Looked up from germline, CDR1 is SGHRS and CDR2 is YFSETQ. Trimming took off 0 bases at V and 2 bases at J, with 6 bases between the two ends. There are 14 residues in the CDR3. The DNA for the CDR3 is TGCGCCAGCAGCTTGGAAGCGACTGGAAACACCATATATTTT. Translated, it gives CASSLEATGNTIYF.

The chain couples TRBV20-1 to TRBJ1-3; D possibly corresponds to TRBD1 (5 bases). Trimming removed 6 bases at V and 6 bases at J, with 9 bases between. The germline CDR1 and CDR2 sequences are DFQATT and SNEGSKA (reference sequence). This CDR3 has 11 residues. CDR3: CSARGSNTIYF. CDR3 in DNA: TGCAGTGCGAGGGGATCAAACACCATATATTTT.

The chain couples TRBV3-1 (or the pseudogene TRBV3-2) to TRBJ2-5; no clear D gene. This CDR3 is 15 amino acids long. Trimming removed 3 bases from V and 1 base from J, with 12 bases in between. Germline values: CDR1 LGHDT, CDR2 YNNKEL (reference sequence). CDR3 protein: CASSQQRVLQETQYF. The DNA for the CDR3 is TGTGCCAGCAGCCAGCAACGGGTCCTCCAAGAGACCCAGTACTTC.

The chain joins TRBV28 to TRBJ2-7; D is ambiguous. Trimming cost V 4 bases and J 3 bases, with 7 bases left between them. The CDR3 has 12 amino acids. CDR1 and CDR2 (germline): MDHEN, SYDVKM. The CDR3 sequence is CASSSNNYEQYF. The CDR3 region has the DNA TGTGCCAGCAGTTCAAATAACTACGAGCAGTACTTC. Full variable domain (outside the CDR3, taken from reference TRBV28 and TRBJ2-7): DVKVTQSSRYLVKRTGEKVFLECVQDMDHENMFWYRQDPGLGLRLIYFSYDVKMKEKGDIPEGYSVSREKKERFSLILESASTNQTSMYLCASSSNNYEQYFGPGTRLTVT.

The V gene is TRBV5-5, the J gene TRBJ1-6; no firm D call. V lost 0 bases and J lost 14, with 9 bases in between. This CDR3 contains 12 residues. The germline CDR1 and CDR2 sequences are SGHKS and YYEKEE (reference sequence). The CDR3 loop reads CASSLGGASLHF. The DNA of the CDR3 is TGTGCCAGCAGCTTGGGAGGCGCCTCCCTCCACTTT.

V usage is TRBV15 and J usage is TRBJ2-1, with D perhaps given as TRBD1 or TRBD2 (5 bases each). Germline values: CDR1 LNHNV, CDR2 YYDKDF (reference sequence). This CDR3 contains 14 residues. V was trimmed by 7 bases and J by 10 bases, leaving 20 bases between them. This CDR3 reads CATNTERGTGEQFF. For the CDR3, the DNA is TGTGCCACCAACACTGAGCGAGGGACGGGAGAGCAGTTCTTC.